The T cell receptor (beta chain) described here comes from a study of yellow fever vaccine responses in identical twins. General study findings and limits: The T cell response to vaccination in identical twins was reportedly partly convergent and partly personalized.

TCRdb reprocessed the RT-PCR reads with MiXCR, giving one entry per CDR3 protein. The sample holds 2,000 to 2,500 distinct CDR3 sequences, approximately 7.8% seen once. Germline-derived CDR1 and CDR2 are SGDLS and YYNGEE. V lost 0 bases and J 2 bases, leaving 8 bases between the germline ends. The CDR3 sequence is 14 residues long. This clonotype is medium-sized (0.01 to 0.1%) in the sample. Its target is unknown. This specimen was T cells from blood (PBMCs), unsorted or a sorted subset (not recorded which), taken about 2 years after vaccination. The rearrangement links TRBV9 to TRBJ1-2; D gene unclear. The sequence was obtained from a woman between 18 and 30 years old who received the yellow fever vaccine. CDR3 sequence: CASSVDGGNYGYTF. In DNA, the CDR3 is TGTGCCAGCAGCGTAGATGGAGGAAACTATGGCTACACCTTC.